Included here is one T cell receptor (beta chain) sequence, with context. Through a sample-barcoded 5' primer and a J-beta primer mix, a second PCR was run for roughly 7 to 12 cycles. TCRdb re-derived calls from the 5' RACE reads in MiXCR, one entry per CDR3 protein. The sample includes just over 800,000 distinct CDR3 sequences, 62% seen only once; the top ten take around a quarter. These data come from a study of blood T cells in healthy people across ages. Sequenced material: blood. The source is a man aged 25 to 45 in good health.

The CDR3 protein is CSVVRGANEQYF. CDR3 nucleotides: TGCAGCGTTGTGCGGGGGGCGAACGAGCAGTACTTC. The V and J genes are TRBV29-1 and TRBJ2-7, with 8 positions matching TRBD2. The V gene end was trimmed by 4 bases and the J gene end by 5 bases; junction bases not matched to a gene: 4. This CDR3 is 12 amino acids long. CDR1 is SQVTM and CDR2 is ANQGSEA in the germline V gene.